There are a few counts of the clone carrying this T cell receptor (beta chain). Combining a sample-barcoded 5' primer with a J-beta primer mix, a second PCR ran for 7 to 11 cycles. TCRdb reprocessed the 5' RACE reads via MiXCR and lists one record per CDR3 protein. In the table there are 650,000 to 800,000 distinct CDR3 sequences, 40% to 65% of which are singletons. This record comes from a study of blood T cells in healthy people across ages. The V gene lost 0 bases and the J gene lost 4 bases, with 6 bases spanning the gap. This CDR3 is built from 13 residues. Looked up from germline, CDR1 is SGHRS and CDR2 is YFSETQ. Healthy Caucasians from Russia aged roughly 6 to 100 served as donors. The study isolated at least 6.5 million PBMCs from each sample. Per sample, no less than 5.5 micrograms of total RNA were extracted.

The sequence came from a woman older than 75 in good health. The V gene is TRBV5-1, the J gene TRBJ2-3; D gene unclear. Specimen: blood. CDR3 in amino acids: CASSLVSPDTQYF. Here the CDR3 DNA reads TGCGCCAGCAGCTTGGTTAGCCCAGATACGCAGTATTTT.